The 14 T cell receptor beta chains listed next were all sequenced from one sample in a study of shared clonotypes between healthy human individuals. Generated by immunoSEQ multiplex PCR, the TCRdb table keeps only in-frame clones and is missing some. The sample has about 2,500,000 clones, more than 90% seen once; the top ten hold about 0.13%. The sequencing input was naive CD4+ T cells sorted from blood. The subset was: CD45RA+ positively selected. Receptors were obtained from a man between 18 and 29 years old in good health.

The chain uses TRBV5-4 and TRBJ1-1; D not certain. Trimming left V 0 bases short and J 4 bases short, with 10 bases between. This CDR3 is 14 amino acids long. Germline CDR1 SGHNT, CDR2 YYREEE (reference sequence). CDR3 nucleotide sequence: TGTGCCAGCAGCTTGGGAAGTCAACTCACTGAAGCTTTCTTT. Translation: CASSLGSQLTEAFF.

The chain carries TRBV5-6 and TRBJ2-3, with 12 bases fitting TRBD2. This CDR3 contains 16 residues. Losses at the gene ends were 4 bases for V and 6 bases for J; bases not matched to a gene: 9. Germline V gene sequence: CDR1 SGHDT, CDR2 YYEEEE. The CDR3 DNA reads TGTGCCAGCAGCGCGAAGCTAGCGGGAGGGGGGGATACGCAGTATTTT. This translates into CASSAKLAGGGDTQYF.

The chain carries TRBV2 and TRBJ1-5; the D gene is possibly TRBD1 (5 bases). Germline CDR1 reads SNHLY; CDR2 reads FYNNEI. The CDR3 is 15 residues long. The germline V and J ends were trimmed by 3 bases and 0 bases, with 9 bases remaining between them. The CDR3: CASSDRVGSNQPQHF. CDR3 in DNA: TGTGCCAGCAGTGACAGGGTGGGTAGCAATCAGCCCCAGCATTTT. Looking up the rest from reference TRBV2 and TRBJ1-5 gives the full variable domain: EPEVTQTPSHQVTQMGQEVILRCVPISNHLYFYWYRQILGQKVEFLVSFYNNEISEKSEIFDDQFSVERPDGSNFTLKIRSTKLEDSAMYFCASSDRVGSNQPQHFGDGTRLSIL.

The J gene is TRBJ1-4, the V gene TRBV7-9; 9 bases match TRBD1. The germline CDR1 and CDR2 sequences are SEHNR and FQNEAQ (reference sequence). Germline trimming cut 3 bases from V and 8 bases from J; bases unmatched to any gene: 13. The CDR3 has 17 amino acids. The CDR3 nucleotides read TGTGCCAGCAGCTTGACTCCCGTAACAGGGGGCAGGGAAAAACTGTTTTTT. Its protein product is CASSLTPVTGGREKLFF.

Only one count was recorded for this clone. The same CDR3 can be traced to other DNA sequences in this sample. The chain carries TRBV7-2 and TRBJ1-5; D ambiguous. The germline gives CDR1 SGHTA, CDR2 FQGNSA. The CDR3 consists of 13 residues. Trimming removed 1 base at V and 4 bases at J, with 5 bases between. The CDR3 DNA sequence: TGTGCCAGCAGCTTAGGGCCAAATCAGCCCCAGCATTTT. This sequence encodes CASSLGPNQPQHF. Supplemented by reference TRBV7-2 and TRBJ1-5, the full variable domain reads GAGVSQSPSNKVTEKGKDVELRCDPISGHTALYWYRQSLGQGLEFLIYFQGNSAPDKSGLPSDRFSAERTGGSVSTLTIQRTQQEDSAVYLCASSLGPNQPQHFGDGTRLSIL.

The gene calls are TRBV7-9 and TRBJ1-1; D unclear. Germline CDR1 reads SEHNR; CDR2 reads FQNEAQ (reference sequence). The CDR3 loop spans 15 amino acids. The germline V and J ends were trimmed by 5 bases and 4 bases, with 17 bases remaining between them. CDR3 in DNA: TGTGCCAGCAGCGCCGACCTACAAGTGGCCACTGAAGCTTTCTTT. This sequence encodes CASSADLQVATEAFF.

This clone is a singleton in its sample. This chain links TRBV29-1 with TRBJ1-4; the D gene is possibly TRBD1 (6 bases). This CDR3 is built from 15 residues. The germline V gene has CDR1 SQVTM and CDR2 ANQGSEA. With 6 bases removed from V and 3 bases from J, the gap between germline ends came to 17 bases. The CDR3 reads CSVVLQGTPNEKLFF. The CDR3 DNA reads TGCAGCGTGGTATTGCAGGGGACCCCTAATGAAAAACTGTTTTTT.

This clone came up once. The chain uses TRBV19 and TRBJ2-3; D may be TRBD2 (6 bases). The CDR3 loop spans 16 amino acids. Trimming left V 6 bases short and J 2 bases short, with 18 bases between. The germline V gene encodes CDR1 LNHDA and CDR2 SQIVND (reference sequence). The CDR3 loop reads CASRPTRQKNTDTQYF. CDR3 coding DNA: TGTGCCAGTAGGCCGACTAGACAGAAGAACACAGATACGCAGTATTTT. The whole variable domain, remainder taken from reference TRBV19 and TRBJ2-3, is DGGITQSPKYLFRKEGQNVTLSCEQNLNHDAMYWYRQDPGQGLRLIYYSQIVNDFQKGDIAEGYSVSREKKESFPLTVTSAQKNPTAFYLCASRPTRQKNTDTQYFGPGTRLTVL.

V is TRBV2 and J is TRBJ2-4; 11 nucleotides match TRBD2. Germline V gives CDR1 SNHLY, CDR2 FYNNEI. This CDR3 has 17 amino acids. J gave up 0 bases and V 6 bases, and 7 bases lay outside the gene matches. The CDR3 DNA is TGTGCCAGCAGAACTAGCGGGGGTTCGCTAGCCAAAAACATTCAGTACTTC. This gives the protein CASRTSGGSLAKNIQYF. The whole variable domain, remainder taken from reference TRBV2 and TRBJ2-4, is EPEVTQTPSHQVTQMGQEVILRCVPISNHLYFYWYRQILGQKVEFLVSFYNNEISEKSEIFDDQFSVERPDGSNFTLKIRSTKLEDSAMYFCASRTSGGSLAKNIQYFGAGTRLSVL.

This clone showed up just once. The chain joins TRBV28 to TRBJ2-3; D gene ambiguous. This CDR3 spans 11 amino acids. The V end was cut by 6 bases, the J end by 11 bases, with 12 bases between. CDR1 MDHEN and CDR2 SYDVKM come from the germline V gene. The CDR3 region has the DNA TGTGCCAGCAGCTCGACCCCTGAGCAGTATTTT. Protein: CASSSTPEQYF.

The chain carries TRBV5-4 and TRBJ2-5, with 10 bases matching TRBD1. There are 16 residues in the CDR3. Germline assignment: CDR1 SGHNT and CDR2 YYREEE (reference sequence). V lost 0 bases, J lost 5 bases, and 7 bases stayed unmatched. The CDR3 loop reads CASSLERGQGTETQYF. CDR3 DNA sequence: TGTGCCAGCAGCTTGGAACGGGGACAGGGGACGGAGACCCAGTACTTC.

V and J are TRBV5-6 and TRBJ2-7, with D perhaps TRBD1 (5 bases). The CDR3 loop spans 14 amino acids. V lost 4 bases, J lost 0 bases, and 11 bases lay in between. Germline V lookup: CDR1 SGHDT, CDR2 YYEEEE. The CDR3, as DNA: TGTGCCAGCAGCCGGCAGGGCTTCTCCTACGAGCAGTACTTC. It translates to CASSRQGFSYEQYF.

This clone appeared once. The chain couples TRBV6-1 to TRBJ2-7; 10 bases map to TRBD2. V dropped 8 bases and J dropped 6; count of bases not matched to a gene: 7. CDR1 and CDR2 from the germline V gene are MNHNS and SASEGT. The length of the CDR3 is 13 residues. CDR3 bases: TGTGCCAGCGGGGGGACTAGCGTTACCGAGCAGTACTTC. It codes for CASGGTSVTEQYF.

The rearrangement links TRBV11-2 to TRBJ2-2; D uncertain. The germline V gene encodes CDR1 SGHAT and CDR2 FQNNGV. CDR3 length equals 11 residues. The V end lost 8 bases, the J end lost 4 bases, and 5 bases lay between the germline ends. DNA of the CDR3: TGTGCCAGCGCCGGCACCGGGGAGCTGTTTTTT. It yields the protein CASAGTGELFF.